Here is one T cell receptor (beta chain) with its context. The antigen it binds to is not known. One base away there is no much larger clone; base qualities are not given. The record originates from a study of CD8+ T cells in alopecia areata (dated by TCRdb to between 2017 and 2018). About the investigation overall: The treated patients took part in an open-label pilot trial in which moderate-to-severe alopecia areata was treated with oral tofacitinib at 5 to 10 mg twice daily. Scalp clonality was compared among normal scalp (n=4), patchy alopecia areata scalp (n=8), and alopecia totalis/universalis scalp (n=8). Biopsies were taken from tofacitinib-treated patients at baseline and again at 4 and 24 weeks into treatment, and several of those patients also had a later scalp biopsy. Human TCRbeta sequencing covered scalp tissue and sorted CD4+ and CD8+ peripheral blood T cells from patchy and totalis/universalis alopecia areata patients and healthy controls. RNA came from the PAXgene miRNA kit for fixed scalp, the miRNeasy kit for PBMCs, and the RNeasy kit for mouse skin. Patients received tofacitinib for 6 to 18 months and were then followed off drug for 6 months to check for delayed response and recurrence. Amplification of TCRbeta CDR3 regions was done by immunoSEQ multiplex PCR using 35 Vbeta forward primers and 13 Jbeta reverse primers. The study used high-throughput TCRbeta sequencing to examine T cell clonal expansion in alopecia areata, in both the C3H/HeJ mouse model and human patients. Summary of the overall study and its limitations: Shared TCR sequences between patients were less evident than in mice, which may be partly attributable to HLA diversity in the patient population. Compared with normal scalp, lesional scalp, particularly in alopecia totalis/universalis, had higher clonality and more expanded CD8+ clones, which suggests antigenic drive. Scalp TCR repertoire analysis is complicated because resident alphabeta T cells in normal human skin are also sequenced, whereas mouse skin is dominated by gammadelta T cells.

The V end loses 1 base and the J end loses 8 bases, and a stretch of 7 bases separates them. The germline V gene (reference sequence) provides CDR1 DFQATT and CDR2 SNEGSKA. Counted from cysteine to phenylalanine, this CDR3 has 11 amino acids. The only DNA kept is the CDR3, 33 bases in frame from the first base. The library was built by means of the immunoSEQ multiplex PCR assay. RNA was extracted from all samples and reverse transcribed into cDNA as template for TCR sequencing. SuperScript III was used for first-strand cDNA synthesis, primed with a 2:1 mix of oligo-dT and random hexamers. Amplification bias was assessed with a synthetic immune receptor repertoire, and residual bias was removed computationally. Regarding the original processing steps: Raw reads were preprocessed for error removal, and CDR3 was defined according to IMGT conventions as running from the conserved cysteine to phenylalanine. Clonality was computed by normalizing Shannon entropy by log2 of the number of productive unique TCRs and subtracting the result from 1. CD4 or CD8 identity of scalp clones was inferred by cross-referencing scalp TCRbeta sequences with sorted blood CD4 and CD8 repertoires. In its TCRdb copy, this immuneACCESS table keeps in-frame sequences only and misses some clones. Where compared with another copy, unresolved V genes explain less than half of these, and the others have no known cause. V, J and clone size were drawn from that table, and D and trimming were deduced from the DNA. The sample yields 120,000 or so clones; more than 30% were counted once. The top ten constitute approximately 3.1% of the sample.

Lesional scalp punch biopsies and peripheral blood were obtained from alopecia areata patients. PBMCs were isolated by density centrifugation and stained for CD3, CD4 and CD8, and CD4+ and CD8+ T cells were sorted on a FACSAria. The sequence was collected from a human donor with alopecia areata. The chain couples TRBV20-1 to TRBJ2-3; the D gene remains uncertain. The sample taken for sequencing was CD4+ T cells sorted from blood. The bases read TGCAGTGCTAGAGGGGGTGTTACGCAGTATTTT. This encodes CSARGGVTQYF.